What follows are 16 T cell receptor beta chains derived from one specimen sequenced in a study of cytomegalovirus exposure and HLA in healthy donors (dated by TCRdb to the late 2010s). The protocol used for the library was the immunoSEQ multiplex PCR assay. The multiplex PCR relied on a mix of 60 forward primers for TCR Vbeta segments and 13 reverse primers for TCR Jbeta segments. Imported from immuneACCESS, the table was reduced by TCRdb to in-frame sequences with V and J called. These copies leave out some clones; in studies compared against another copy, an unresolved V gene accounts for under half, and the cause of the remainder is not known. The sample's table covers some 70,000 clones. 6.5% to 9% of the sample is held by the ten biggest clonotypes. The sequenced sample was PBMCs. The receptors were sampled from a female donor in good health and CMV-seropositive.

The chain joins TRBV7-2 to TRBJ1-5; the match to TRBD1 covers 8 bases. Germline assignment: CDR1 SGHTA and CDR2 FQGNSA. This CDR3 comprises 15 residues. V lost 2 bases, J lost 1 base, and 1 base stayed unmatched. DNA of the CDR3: TGTGCCAGCAGCTTACAGGGGGCGAGCAATCAGCCCCAGCATTTT. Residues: CASSLQGASNQPQHF. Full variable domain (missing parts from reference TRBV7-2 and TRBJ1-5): GAGVSQSPSNKVTEKGKDVELRCDPISGHTALYWYRQSLGQGLEFLIYFQGNSAPDKSGLPSDRFSAERTGGSVSTLTIQRTQQEDSAVYLCASSLQGASNQPQHFGDGTRLSIL.

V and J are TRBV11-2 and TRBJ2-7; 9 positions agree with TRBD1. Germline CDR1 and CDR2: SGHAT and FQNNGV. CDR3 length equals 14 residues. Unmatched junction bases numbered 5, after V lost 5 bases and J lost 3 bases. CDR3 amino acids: CASSLPDRGYEQYF. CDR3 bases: TGTGCCAGCAGCCTACCGGACAGGGGCTACGAGCAGTACTTC.

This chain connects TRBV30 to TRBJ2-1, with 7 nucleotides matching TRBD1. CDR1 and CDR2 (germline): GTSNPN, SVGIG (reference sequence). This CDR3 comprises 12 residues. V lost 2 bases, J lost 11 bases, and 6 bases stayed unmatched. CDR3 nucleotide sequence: TGTGCCTGGAGTTTCAAACAGGGGCAGCAGTTCTTC. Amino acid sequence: CAWSFKQGQQFF.

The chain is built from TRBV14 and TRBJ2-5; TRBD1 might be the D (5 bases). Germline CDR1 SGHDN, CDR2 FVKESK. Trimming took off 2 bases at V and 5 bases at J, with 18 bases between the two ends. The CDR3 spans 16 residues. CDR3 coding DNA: TGTGCCAGCAGCCAATCAAGGGGCCTACCCCTGGAGACCCAGTACTTC. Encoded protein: CASSQSRGLPLETQYF.

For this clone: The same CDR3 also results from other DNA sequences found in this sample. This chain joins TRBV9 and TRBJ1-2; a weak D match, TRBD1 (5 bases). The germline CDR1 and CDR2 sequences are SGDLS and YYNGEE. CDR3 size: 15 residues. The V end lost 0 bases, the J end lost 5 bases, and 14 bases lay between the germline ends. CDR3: CASSVDDSRSYGYTF. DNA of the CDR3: TGTGCCAGCAGCGTAGATGACAGCAGGAGTTATGGCTACACCTTC.

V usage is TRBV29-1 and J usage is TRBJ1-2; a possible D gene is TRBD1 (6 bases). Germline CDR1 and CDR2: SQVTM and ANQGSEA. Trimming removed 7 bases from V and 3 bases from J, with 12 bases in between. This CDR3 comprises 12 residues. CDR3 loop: CSALAGDYGYTF. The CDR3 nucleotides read TGCAGCGCCCTTGCAGGGGACTATGGCTACACCTTC. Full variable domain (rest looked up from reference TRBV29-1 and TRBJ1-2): SAVISQKPSRDICQRGTSLTIQCQVDSQVTMMFWYRQQPGQSLTLIATANQGSEATYESGFVIDKFPISRPNLTFSTLTVSNMSPEDSSIYLCSALAGDYGYTFGSGTRLTVV.

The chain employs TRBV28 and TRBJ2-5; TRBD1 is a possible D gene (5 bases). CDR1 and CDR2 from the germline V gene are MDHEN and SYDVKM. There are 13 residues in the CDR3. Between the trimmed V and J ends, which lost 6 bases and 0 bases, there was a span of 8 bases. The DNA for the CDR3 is TGTGCCAGCAGAAGACAGTACCAAGAGACCCAGTACTTC. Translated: CASRRQYQETQYF.

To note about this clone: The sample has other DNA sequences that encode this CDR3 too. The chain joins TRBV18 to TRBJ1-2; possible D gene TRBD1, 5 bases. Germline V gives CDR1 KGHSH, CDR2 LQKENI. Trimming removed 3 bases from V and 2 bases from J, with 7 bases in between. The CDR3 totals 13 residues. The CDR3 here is CASSPGQNYGYTF. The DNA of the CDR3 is TGTGCCAGCTCACCGGGGCAGAACTATGGCTACACCTTC.

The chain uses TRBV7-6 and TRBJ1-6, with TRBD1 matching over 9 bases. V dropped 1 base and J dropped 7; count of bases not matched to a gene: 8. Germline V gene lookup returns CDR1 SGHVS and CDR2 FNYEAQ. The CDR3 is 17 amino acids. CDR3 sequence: CASSLVGQGTGNSPLHF. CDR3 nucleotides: TGTGCCAGCAGCTTAGTGGGACAGGGTACGGGCAATTCACCCCTCCACTTT.

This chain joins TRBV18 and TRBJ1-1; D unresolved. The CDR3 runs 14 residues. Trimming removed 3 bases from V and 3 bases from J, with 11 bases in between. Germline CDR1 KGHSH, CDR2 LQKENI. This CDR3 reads CASSPRGWDTEAFF. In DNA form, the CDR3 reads TGTGCCAGCTCACCTCGGGGTTGGGACACTGAAGCTTTCTTT.

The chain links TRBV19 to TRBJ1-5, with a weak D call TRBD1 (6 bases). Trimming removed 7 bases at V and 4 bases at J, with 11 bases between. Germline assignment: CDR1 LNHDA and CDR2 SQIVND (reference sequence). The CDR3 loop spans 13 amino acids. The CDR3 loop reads CASIAGQNQPQHF. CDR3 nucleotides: TGTGCCAGTATCGCCGGACAGAATCAGCCCCAGCATTTT. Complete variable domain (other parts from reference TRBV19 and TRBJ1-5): DGGITQSPKYLFRKEGQNVTLSCEQNLNHDAMYWYRQDPGQGLRLIYYSQIVNDFQKGDIAEGYSVSREKKESFPLTVTSAQKNPTAFYLCASIAGQNQPQHFGDGTRLSIL.

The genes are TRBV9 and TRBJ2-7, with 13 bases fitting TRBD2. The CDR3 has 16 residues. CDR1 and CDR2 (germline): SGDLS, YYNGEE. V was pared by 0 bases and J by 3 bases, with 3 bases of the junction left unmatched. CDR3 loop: CASSVGGLAGNYEQYF. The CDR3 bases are TGTGCCAGCAGCGTAGGGGGACTAGCGGGAAACTACGAGCAGTACTTC.

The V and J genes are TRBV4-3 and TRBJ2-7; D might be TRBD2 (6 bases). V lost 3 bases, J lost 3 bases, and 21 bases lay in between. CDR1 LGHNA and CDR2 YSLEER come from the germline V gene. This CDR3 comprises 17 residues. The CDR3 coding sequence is TGCGCCAGCAGCCACGAACTTCAATACGGGGGACTCTACGAGCAGTACTTC. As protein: CASSHELQYGGLYEQYF.

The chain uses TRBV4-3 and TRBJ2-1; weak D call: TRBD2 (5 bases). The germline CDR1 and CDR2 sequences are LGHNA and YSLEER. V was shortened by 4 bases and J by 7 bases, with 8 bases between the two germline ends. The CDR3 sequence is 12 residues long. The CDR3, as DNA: TGCGCCAGCAGCCTCAAGCGGAATGAGCAGTTCTTC. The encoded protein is CASSLKRNEQFF.

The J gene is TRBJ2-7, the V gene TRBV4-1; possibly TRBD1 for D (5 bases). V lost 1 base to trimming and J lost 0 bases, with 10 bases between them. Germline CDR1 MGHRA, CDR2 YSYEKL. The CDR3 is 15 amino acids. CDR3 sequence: CASSQVGQLSYEQYF. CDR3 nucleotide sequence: TGCGCCAGCAGCCAAGTGGGGCAGCTCTCCTACGAGCAGTACTTC.

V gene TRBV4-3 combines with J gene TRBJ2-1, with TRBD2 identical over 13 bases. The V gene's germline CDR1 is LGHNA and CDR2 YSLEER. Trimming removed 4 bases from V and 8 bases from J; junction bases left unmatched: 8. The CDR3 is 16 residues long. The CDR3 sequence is CASSPILAGGPHEQFF. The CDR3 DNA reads TGCGCCAGCAGCCCGATACTAGCGGGAGGGCCGCATGAGCAGTTCTTC.